This TCR beta chain was documented in a study of T cells in Graves' hyperthyroidism and ophthalmopathy. Researchers took RNA transcripts and amplified the TCR beta CDR3 regions from them. The HTBI set primed first-round TCR CDR3 RT-PCR. TCRdb re-called the multiplex PCR reads with MiXCR, one entry per CDR3 protein. The sample gives over 700,000 distinct CDR3 sequences, around 20% of which show up once; roughly a sixth is in the top ten. This clonotype came up a few times. Its cognate antigen is unknown. Germline values: CDR1 SGDLS, CDR2 YYNGEE. With 0 bases removed from V and 8 bases from J, the gap between germline ends came to 14 bases. This CDR3 region has 14 residues. Study conclusions and caveats: Most thyroid clonotypes expanded above 0.001 were also detected in blood.

This TCR came from a woman in her forties or fifties with Graves' hyperthyroidism that later progressed to Graves' ophthalmopathy. The chain combines TRBV9 with TRBJ1-2; D is possibly TRBD1 (5 bases). Sequencing input: blood. The CDR3 sequence is CASSVEGPHEGYTF. The CDR3 DNA reads as TGTGCCAGCAGCGTAGAGGGACCCCACGAGGGCTACACCTTC.